The entry below gives a single T cell receptor beta chain sequence along with its context. It has no known antigen specificity. Via the germline V gene, CDR1 is KGHSH and CDR2 LQKENI. Including the terminal cysteine and phenylalanine, the CDR3 comprises 14 residues. The only DNA kept is the CDR3, 42 bases in frame from the first base. V and J are trimmed by 2 bases and 4 bases, and the gene matches miss 2 bases of the junction. The cohort comprised fewer than 750 healthy bone marrow donors. At the time of sampling, all cohort members were nominally healthy, though unrecorded immune exposures were likely present. The donor was CMV seropositive and was included in the group of some 290 seropositive cohort members. Each donor provided a peripheral blood sample, and peripheral blood mononuclear cells were used for TCR beta sequencing. Genomic DNA was extracted from the blood cell samples with the Qiagen DNeasy Blood Extraction Kit.

The library was built by means of the immunoSEQ multiplex PCR assay. The multiplex PCR relied on a mix of 60 forward primers for TCR Vbeta segments and 13 reverse primers for TCR Jbeta segments. Amplification of the CDR3 region of rearranged TCR beta genes was performed with a multiplex PCR assay on genomic DNA. On the Illumina HiSeq System, the amplified TCR beta libraries were sequenced as 87-base-pair reads. Concerning the study's data processing: Across the 666 repertoires, a later analysis counted some 80 million unique TCR beta chains, roughly 11 million of which were shared by at least two donors. To remove PCR and sequencing errors, raw reads were error-corrected and collapsed into unique sequences using a nearest-neighbor algorithm that merged closely related sequences. CDR3 sequences were aligned to IMGT reference sequences to assign V, D and J gene segments. For a sequence to be retained, a match of at least six nucleotides to both a V gene segment and a J gene segment was required. Rearrangements were called productive when the CDR3 lacked stop codons and stayed in frame with V and J; all others were non-productive. Following IMGT convention, CDR3 was defined as the stretch from the second conserved V-encoded cysteine up to the conserved J-encoded phenylalanine. The earlier analysis of a few hundred of the donors excluded any sequence lacking an unambiguous match to a single V gene segment. In an earlier analysis of approximately 500 of the donors, a V segment was called functional when productive rearrangements were above 56.7%, and segregating when the standard deviation between donors exceeded 5%. A statistical classification framework was developed to diagnose cytomegalovirus status using the catalog of TCR beta chain sequences. A later analysis assigned V and J genes by comparing TCR nucleotide sequences with IMGT/GENE-DB human TR gene sequences. The TCRdist pipeline was used in a later analysis to assign CDR3 sequences and most-parsimonious VDJ recombination scenarios. A later analysis defined each TCR beta chain by its CDR3 amino acid sequence plus V-gene family, and excluded reads lacking a unique V-gene family. In a later analysis, a few hundred highly shared, low-generation-probability nucleotide sequences were removed to address suspected cross-contamination and a sequencing artifact. A later analysis calculated a clonal expansion index for each public chain from normalized within-repertoire ranks of inferred template counts. In a later analysis, generation probabilities were computed with a VDJ recombination model fitted to out-of-frame rearrangements, and the resulting probabilities were checked against IGoR. A later analysis scored TCR-TCR, TCR-HLA and TCR-CMV co-occurrence with hypergeometric tests, applying a repertoire-size bias correction to TCR pairs. In a later analysis, false discovery rates were estimated by permuting HLA or CMV assignments 20 times. In a later analysis, co-occurring TCRs were grouped using DBSCAN, and TCRdist sequence similarity was added for clustering within HLA-allele-positive subsets. Repertoires with fewer than 30,000 or more than 120,000 public chains were left out of co-occurrence clustering, as were a handful of repertoires with anomalous nucleotide sharing. TCRdb holds this immuneACCESS table with in-frame rearrangements only. Some clones are missing; in checked studies, unresolved V genes explain under half, and the rest has no known cause. D and trimming come from the DNA, and the V and J calls and clone size come from that table. This specimen's table enumerates 150,000 to 200,000 clones. 0.79% of the sample is taken by the ten largest.

The sample comes from a study of cytomegalovirus exposure and HLA in healthy donors (dated by TCRdb to 2016 to 2017). About the investigation overall: In an earlier analysis of under 600 of the donors, 276 Gb of sequence data and some 120 million unique TCR beta sequences from approximately 180 million T cells were reported. The number of donors typed differed by locus, with about 629-630 for A, B, C, DRB1 and DQB1, roughly 520 for DQA1, about 610 for DPA1, and some 440 for DPB1. Rather than using new phenotypic data, the later analysis identified candidate immune exposures from TCR beta sequences and from how often those sequences occurred across donors. The aim of the study was to test whether cataloging public T cell receptors could identify signatures of past pathogen exposure. A separate validation cohort of some 130 different subjects was used in addition to the approximately 610-subject first cohort. Because of strong linkage in the cohort, roughly five DR-DQ haplotypes were treated as single units for association and clustering. The study profiled the T cell repertoires of hundreds of subjects by immunosequencing and related them to cytomegalovirus serostatus. Of the roughly 400 genotyped donors, 81% fell in the genetic ancestry cluster associated with self-reported Caucasian donors. In a later genetic analysis, genome-wide SNP genotypes for about three fifths of the roughly 670 donors were used, and that subset was treated as a discovery cohort. Among around 400 genotyped donors of the cohort, an average of approximately 240,000 unique TCR beta nucleotide sequences was sequenced per donor, of which roughly 17% were non-productive. To decide whether each TCR beta V gene segment behaved as functional or pseudogenic, an earlier analysis of some 540 of the donors relied on high-throughput TCR beta sequencing. A later analysis re-analyzed previously published TCR beta repertoires from hundreds of donors and added high-resolution HLA genotyping to study TCR occurrence patterns. Donor age, sex, ethnicity and CMV serostatus were compiled together with the repertoire data. Every discovery cohort repertoire had been produced on one sequencing platform. To predict cytomegalovirus infection status, the study combined high-throughput TCR immunosequencing, statistical association of individual TCRs with disease status, and machine learning. Approximately 310 gigabases of sequencing data and tens of millions of unique TCR sequences were included in an early release covering 550 to 650 HLA-typed donors. HLA typing covered class I and class II loci at four-digit resolution. The investigation overall reported the following: In a later analysis, several top co-occurrence clusters were reported to appear linked to parvovirus B19, influenza, CMV and Epstein-Barr virus. In a later genetic analysis, fewer N-insertions in productive TCRs were reported among donors in an Asian-associated ancestry cluster than the roughly 700-donor mean. Most TCR sequences were observed very rarely across donors, whereas some public TCRs were present in many individuals. CMV serostatus was the only immune exposure information available for the cohort. Three of the identified cytomegalovirus-associated TCR beta chains were confirmed in vitro to be specific for cytomegalovirus antigens. In this cohort, only TCR beta chains were sequenced, and detectable features were limited by the absence of alpha or paired-chain data. Linkage disequilibrium might explain the correlated functional status among segregating V segments, but an unknown experimental factor could not be excluded. Some IMGT-functional V segments, including TRBV6-2 and TRBV6-3, could not be told apart with the 87-base-pair reads, so those segments were excluded. Assigning TCR associations to individual alleles was difficult when HLA alleles, especially DR and DQ, strongly co-occurred. Because some donors lacked HLA typing at each locus, the association tests relied only on the typed subset. Presence/absence analyses assumed roughly uniform sequencing depth across donors, an assumption that may not hold. In a later analysis, the rate of TCR association differed among HLA loci, with DRB1 alleles having the most associated TCRs and HLA-C alleles having the fewest. A later analysis found that most CMV-associated TCR beta chains appeared HLA-restricted, with HLA associations seemingly driven largely by CMV exposure. An earlier analysis of around 600 of the donors showed that most TCR beta V segments appeared in productive rearrangements either about 90% or about 30% of the time, which broadly matched IMGT annotations. Cytomegalovirus status was reported to be diagnosed by the classifier with high specificity and sensitivity in both the original and validation cohorts. Compared with equally common non-associated chains, HLA-associated TCR beta chains in a later analysis were more clonally expanded and had lower generation probabilities. Because counts were too low, about 18 rarely observed V segments, including chromosome 9 orphons, were left out of the earlier analysis of approximately 500 of the donors. A further reported finding was that TCR beta sequences accurately predicted the HLA-A and HLA-B alleles for most subjects in the first cohort. A later analysis associated 17,000 or so TCR beta sequences with specific HLA alleles at a false discovery rate of 0.05. The study listed approximately 150 TCR beta chains as associated with cytomegalovirus. A group of highly shared sequence variants was considered likely to be a technical artifact of the sequencing pipeline. According to the authors, the approach could potentially be generalized to other disease states and immunological phenotypes. In a later genetic analysis, a missense DCLRE1C variant was associated with V-gene and J-gene trimming of TCR beta chains, and the association was replicated in an independent cohort.

Recombination linked TRBV18 to TRBJ1-1, with 9 bases aligning to TRBD1. The clonotype was recovered from a woman aged 18 to 35 in good health and CMV-seropositive. Sequenced material: PBMCs. CDR3 loop: CASSPLDRGTEAFF. The DNA sequence reads TGTGCCAGCTCACCATTGGACAGGGGCACTGAAGCTTTCTTT.